These 30 T cell receptor beta chains originate from one sample sequenced in a study of T cell repertoires in cytomegalovirus infection (dated by TCRdb to the late 2010s). Data came from an Illumina HiSeq 1500. The public reads were run again by TCRdb, first through fastp at Q25 and then through MiXCR, and only productive beta chains were kept. Rows are unified per CDR3 protein, each entry keeping the most common DNA and genes. For this sample there are 200,000 to 300,000 distinct CDR3 sequences; around 8.7% appear just once. The ten largest clones represent roughly 15% of the sample. Sequenced input: PBMCs. Every receptor here comes from a human donor in good health (CMV status not recorded). Some clones in this sample may be carry-over from other donors' samples.

This clonotype was counted at least ten times. The chain carries TRBV7-2 and TRBJ2-5; tentative D call: TRBD2 (6 bases). CDR1 SGHTA and CDR2 FQGNSA come from the germline V gene. V gave up 5 bases and J gave up 0 bases, with 13 bases separating them. The CDR3 runs to 15 residues. CDR3 DNA: TGTGCCAGCAGCCGATCCGGGACTCACCAAGAGACCCAGTACTTC. Protein sequence: CASSRSGTHQETQYF. Filled out from reference TRBV7-2 and TRBJ2-5, the complete variable domain reads GAGVSQSPSNKVTEKGKDVELRCDPISGHTALYWYRQSLGQGLEFLIYFQGNSAPDKSGLPSDRFSAERTGGSVSTLTIQRTQQEDSAVYLCASSRSGTHQETQYFGPGTRLLVL.

This clonotype was seen at least ten times. The V and J genes are TRBV7-2 and TRBJ1-4, with 7 bases aligning to TRBD1. CDR1 and CDR2 from the germline V gene are SGHTA and FQGNSA. The CDR3 is 15 amino acids. The junction had 14 bases not matched to a gene; V was cut back by 5 bases and J by 11 bases. CDR3 region: CASSPGRQGAGKLFF. The CDR3 DNA is TGTGCCAGCAGCCCAGGGAGACAGGGAGCAGGGAAACTGTTTTTT. Using reference TRBV7-2 and TRBJ1-4 for the parts outside the CDR3, the full variable domain is GAGVSQSPSNKVTEKGKDVELRCDPISGHTALYWYRQSLGQGLEFLIYFQGNSAPDKSGLPSDRFSAERTGGSVSTLTIQRTQQEDSAVYLCASSPGRQGAGKLFFGSGTQLSVL.

This clonotype has ten or more counts. The rearrangement links TRBV28 to TRBJ2-7; D gene uncertain. There are 14 residues in the CDR3. Germline V gives CDR1 MDHEN, CDR2 SYDVKM. Trimming removed 7 bases at V and 2 bases at J, with 15 bases between. The CDR3: CASTPRALTYEQYF. In DNA, the CDR3 is TGTGCCAGCACCCCTCGGGCGCTCACCTACGAGCAGTACTTC.

The sample holds a few counts of this clonotype. The chain couples TRBV7-6 to TRBJ1-1; 7 nucleotides match TRBD1. The V and J ends lost 2 bases and 4 bases, in that order; junction bases with no gene match: 10. Looked up from germline, CDR1 is SGHVS and CDR2 is FNYEAQ. The CDR3 is made up of 16 amino acids. In DNA form, the CDR3 reads TGTGCCAGCAGCTTATTAGACAGGGCGCCCGGCACTGAAGCTTTCTTT. Translation: CASSLLDRAPGTEAFF.

This clonotype was picked up many times. V usage is TRBV6-1 and J usage is TRBJ2-7; 8 positions match TRBD2. Germline values: CDR1 MNHNS, CDR2 SASEGT. The CDR3 totals 14 residues. J gave up 1 base and V 6 bases, and 5 bases lay outside the gene matches. The CDR3 is CASSWRGDSYEQYF. The CDR3 bases are TGTGCCAGCAGCTGGCGGGGGGATTCCTACGAGCAGTACTTC.

V gene TRBV30 combines with J gene TRBJ1-3; D not resolved. This CDR3 spans 15 amino acids. CDR1 and CDR2 from the germline V gene are GTSNPN and SVGIG (reference sequence). Trimming shortened V by 3 bases and J by 0 bases, and 12 bases separated the two germline ends. The DNA of the CDR3 is TGTGCCTGGAGCGTCGGCAGGAGCTCTGGAAACACCATATATTTT. Translation: CAWSVGRSSGNTIYF.

Many counts were recorded for this clonotype. V gene TRBV7-9 combines with J gene TRBJ2-3; 8 nucleotides line up with TRBD2. The germline V gene has CDR1 SEHNR and CDR2 FQNEAQ (reference sequence). The length of the CDR3 is 17 residues. The V gene end was trimmed by 5 bases and the J gene end by 0 bases; junction bases not matched to a gene: 10. CDR3 region: CASSPRDSGASTDTQYF. The CDR3 coding sequence is TGTGCCAGCAGCCCCCGGGATAGCGGGGCTAGCACAGATACGCAGTATTTT. The full variable domain, in which reference TRBV7-9 and TRBJ2-3 provide the parts outside the CDR3, is DTGVSQNPRHKITKRGQNVTFRCDPISEHNRLYWYRQTLGQGPEFLTYFQNEAQLEKSRLLSDRFSAERPKGSFSTLEIQRTEQGDSAMYLCASSPRDSGASTDTQYFGPGTRLTVL.

This clonotype was seen many times. The chain combines TRBV28 with TRBJ2-2; D may match TRBD1 or TRBD2 (6 bases each). This CDR3 spans 11 amino acids. Germline V gives CDR1 MDHEN, CDR2 SYDVKM. Trimming stripped 11 bases from V and 8 bases from J, with 12 bases between. Here the CDR3 DNA reads TGTGCCCCCCCGGGGGCTGGGGAGCTGTTTTTT. Protein: CAPPGAGELFF.

The chain links TRBV6-2 or TRBV6-3 to TRBJ2-5; TRBD2 matches 11 bases. Trimming removed 6 bases from V and 5 bases from J; junction bases left unmatched: 5. The CDR3 covers 14 residues. Germline CDR1 and CDR2: MNHEY and SVGEGT. CDR3 sequence reads: CASRTTSGVETQYF. The CDR3 region has the DNA TGTGCCAGCAGGACGACTAGCGGGGTGGAGACCCAGTACTTC.

This clonotype was found many times. This chain links TRBV7-2 with TRBJ2-7; tentative D call: TRBD2 (5 bases). The germline V and J ends were trimmed by 5 bases and 2 bases, with 16 bases remaining between them. Germline assignment: CDR1 SGHTA and CDR2 FQGNSA. The CDR3 has 15 residues. This chain's CDR3 is CASSPSRAVAYEQYF. For the CDR3, the DNA is TGTGCCAGCAGCCCTTCGAGGGCGGTTGCCTACGAGCAGTACTTC.

The sample holds many counts of this clonotype. This rearrangement joins TRBV15 to TRBJ2-7; D is tentatively TRBD1 or TRBD2 (6 bases each). This CDR3 has 16 residues. The V end lost 8 bases, the J end lost 7 bases, and 27 bases lay between the germline ends. Germline loops: CDR1 LNHNV, CDR2 YYDKDF (reference sequence). The CDR3 sequence: CATRSGSGLAQGEQYF. The CDR3 bases are TGTGCCACCCGAAGCGGTTCAGGCCTAGCGCAGGGGGAGCAGTACTTC.

This clonotype was picked up a small number of times. J is TRBJ1-2 and V is TRBV10-3; D remains unclear. This CDR3 spans 16 amino acids. CDR1 ENHRY and CDR2 SYGVKD come from the germline V gene. The V gene lost 4 bases and the J gene lost 0 bases, with 15 bases spanning the gap. Written as DNA, the CDR3 is TGTGCCATCAGTGGAGGGATGATCTCCGCTAACTATGGCTACACCTTC. Amino acid sequence: CAISGGMISANYGYTF.

This clonotype was seen repeatedly, ten times or more. V and J are TRBV7-2 and TRBJ2-1, with a possible D match to TRBD1 (5 bases). The CDR3 loop spans 16 amino acids. Germline V gene sequence: CDR1 SGHTA, CDR2 FQGNSA. V was clipped by 5 bases and J by 5 bases, with 19 bases between them. The CDR3 nucleotides are TGTGCCAGCAGCCTACCTAAGGGGCCCGCTAACAATGAGCAGTTCTTC. Its translation is CASSLPKGPANNEQFF.

This clonotype was found many times. This chain connects TRBV7-3 to TRBJ2-5; D is possibly TRBD1 or TRBD2 (5 bases each). CDR3 length: 13 residues. In germline, CDR1 is SGHTA, CDR2 FQGTGA. Trimming removed 1 base at V and 4 bases at J, with 7 bases between. The CDR3 nucleotides are TGTGCCAGCAGCTTAATGAGGGGAGAGACCCAGTACTTC. Residues: CASSLMRGETQYF. Based on the CDR3 plus reference TRBV7-3 and TRBJ2-5, the full variable domain is GAGVSQTPSNKVTEKGKYVELRCDPISGHTALYWYRQSLGQGPEFLIYFQGTGAADDSGLPNDRFFAVRPEGSVSTLKIQRTERGDSAVYLCASSLMRGETQYFGPGTRLLVL.

This clonotype was observed a handful of times. The chain links TRBV29-1 to TRBJ2-7, with D tentatively TRBD1 or TRBD2 (5 bases each). Per the germline V gene, CDR1 is SQVTM and CDR2 is ANQGSEA. Trimming pared 2 bases from V and 9 bases from J, leaving 11 bases between. The CDR3 length is 11 residues. Here the CDR3 reads CSVERDGGQYF. CDR3 nucleotides: TGCAGCGTTGAACGGGACGGCGGGCAGTACTTC.

This clonotype was observed many times. This chain links TRBV7-8 with TRBJ2-5, with a weak D call TRBD2 (6 bases). V dropped 4 bases and J dropped 1 base, with 7 bases sitting between them. Germline V gene sequence: CDR1 SGHVS, CDR2 FQNEAQ. The CDR3 spans 13 residues. The CDR3: CASSSGGQETQYF. The CDR3 nucleotides are TGTGCCAGCAGCTCCGGGGGCCAAGAGACCCAGTACTTC.

This clonotype was counted at least ten times. This chain links TRBV7-6 with TRBJ2-5; TRBD2 matches at 7 bases. The length of the CDR3 is 17 residues. Germline V gene sequence: CDR1 SGHVS, CDR2 FNYEAQ. Germline trimming cut 2 bases from V and 1 base from J; bases unmatched to any gene: 10. CDR3 nucleotide sequence: TGTGCCAGCAGCTTATCTACCCGGGGGGTGCTCCAAGAGACCCAGTACTTC. Protein sequence: CASSLSTRGVLQETQYF.

In nucleotides, the CDR3 is TGCAGCGCCTCTAGCGGGGGGCCGTGGGAGACCCAGTACTTC. Translating it yields CSASSGGPWETQYF. The chain couples TRBV29-1 to TRBJ2-5, with 11 bases lining up with TRBD2. The V segment lost 7 bases and the J segment 5 bases; nucleotides outside the gene matches: 9. In germline, CDR1 is SQVTM, CDR2 ANQGSEA. This CDR3 contains 14 residues.

This clonotype was recorded many times. V gene TRBV7-8 combines with J gene TRBJ2-1, with no clear D. Trimming cost V 5 bases and J 0 bases, with 11 bases left between them. From germline, CDR1 is SGHVS and CDR2 FQNEAQ. CDR3 length: 15 amino acids. CDR3 region: CASSPTQSSYNEQFF. The CDR3 DNA reads TGTGCCAGCAGCCCGACTCAGAGCTCCTACAATGAGCAGTTCTTC.

This clonotype was detected a few times. V gene TRBV28 combines with J gene TRBJ2-7; 10 bases are shared with TRBD1. The V gene's germline CDR1 is MDHEN and CDR2 SYDVKM. V was pared by 9 bases and J by 5 bases, with 13 bases of the junction left unmatched. This CDR3 is 15 amino acids long. The DNA for the CDR3 is TGTGCCAGTGCTACTACCGGGACAGGGGTGAACGAGCAGTACTTC. This encodes CASATTGTGVNEQYF.

The sample holds many counts of this clonotype. Here the CDR3 DNA reads TGTGCCAGCAGTTGGACGTCCGGGACTAGCGGGGGGCCACGCACAGATACGCAGTATTTT. Translated, it gives CASSWTSGTSGGPRTDTQYF. The V and J genes are TRBV6-2 or TRBV6-3 and TRBJ2-3; 15 positions match TRBD2. Trimming at V came to 4 bases and at J to 1 base, leaving 12 bases not matched to a gene. Germline V CDR1 and CDR2: MNHEY, SVGEGT. The CDR3 is 20 residues long.

This clonotype was seen a few times. The chain has TRBV19 and TRBJ2-4, with 7 nucleotides matching TRBD2. Germline V gene lookup returns CDR1 LNHDA and CDR2 SQIVND (reference sequence). This CDR3 spans 15 amino acids. Trimming cost V 5 bases and J 0 bases; bases outside gene matches: 4. CDR3 nucleotides: TGTGCCAGTAGTCCGGGACTACTAGCCAAAAACATTCAGTACTTC. This gives the protein CASSPGLLAKNIQYF.

Many counts were recorded for this clonotype. The chain is built from TRBV12-5 and TRBJ2-7, with D perhaps TRBD1 or TRBD2 (6 bases each). This CDR3 spans 15 amino acids. CDR1 and CDR2 from the germline V gene are LGHNT and FRNRAP. V shed 0 bases and J shed 4 bases, with 13 bases lying between them. CDR3 protein: CASGLVDRRGYEQYF. CDR3 DNA sequence: TGTGCTAGTGGTTTGGTAGACAGGAGGGGATACGAGCAGTACTTC.

There are many counts of this clonotype. The chain joins TRBV20-1 to TRBJ1-5, with 7 nucleotides matching TRBD1. Germline assignment: CDR1 DFQATT and CDR2 SNEGSKA (reference sequence). CDR3 size: 14 residues. V dropped 1 base and J dropped 2; count of bases not matched to a gene: 2. In nucleotides, the CDR3 is TGCAGTGCTAGAGTACAGGGGCGCAATCAGCCCCAGCATTTT. Translated, it gives CSARVQGRNQPQHF.

This clonotype was recorded at least ten times. The chain combines TRBV7-2 with TRBJ2-5; unclear D gene. The germline CDR1 and CDR2 sequences are SGHTA and FQGNSA. V was pared by 2 bases and J by 2 bases, with 9 bases between. The length of the CDR3 is 14 residues. The CDR3 loop is CASSLTRSQETQYF. For the CDR3, the DNA is TGTGCCAGCAGCTTAACCCGCAGTCAAGAGACCCAGTACTTC. The variable domain in full, with the rest retrieved from reference TRBV7-2 and TRBJ2-5, is GAGVSQSPSNKVTEKGKDVELRCDPISGHTALYWYRQSLGQGLEFLIYFQGNSAPDKSGLPSDRFSAERTGGSVSTLTIQRTQQEDSAVYLCASSLTRSQETQYFGPGTRLLVL.

The table lists this clonotype with many counts. The gene calls are TRBV6-1 and TRBJ2-5, with a weak D call TRBD1 (5 bases). The CDR3 consists of 16 residues. Germline CDR1 reads MNHNS; CDR2 reads SASEGT. V was clipped by 6 bases and J by 5 bases, with 22 bases between them. For the CDR3, the DNA is TGTGCCAGCAGCTACCCCACAGGTTTTGGAATTGAGACCCAGTACTTC. This codes for CASSYPTGFGIETQYF.

This clonotype was observed at least ten times. This chain joins TRBV7-8 and TRBJ2-7, with 9 positions matching TRBD1. The CDR3 is 16 residues long. Germline V CDR1 and CDR2: SGHVS, FQNEAQ. The V segment lost 5 bases and the J segment 0 bases; nucleotides outside the gene matches: 8. CDR3 in amino acids: CASSRTRDRDSYEQYF. CDR3 DNA sequence: TGTGCCAGCAGCCGTACTCGGGACAGGGACTCCTACGAGCAGTACTTC.

This clonotype showed up many times. The genes are TRBV7-2 and TRBJ1-1; 8 bases are a match to TRBD1. There are 15 residues in the CDR3. The germline V gene encodes CDR1 SGHTA and CDR2 FQGNSA. V lost 4 bases and J lost 11; bases outside the gene matches: 15. The CDR3 loop is CASSSNHLQGGEAFF. The CDR3, as DNA: TGTGCCAGCAGCTCAAACCATCTACAGGGGGGTGAGGCTTTCTTT.

This chain connects TRBV28 to TRBJ1-2; D might be TRBD1 (5 bases). Trimming stripped 8 bases from V and 6 bases from J, with 13 bases between. CDR1 is MDHEN and CDR2 is SYDVKM in the germline V gene. This CDR3 has 12 amino acids. This CDR3 is CASRKSTDGYTF. The CDR3 DNA reads TGTGCCAGCCGAAAATCGACAGATGGCTACACCTTC.

The table lists this clonotype with many counts. This sequence joins TRBV28 and TRBJ1-1, with unresolved D. The CDR3 covers 14 residues. Trimming took off 2 bases at V and 3 bases at J, with 10 bases between the two ends. CDR1 is MDHEN, CDR2 SYDVKM, per germline. The CDR3: CASSLIQPYTEAFF. The CDR3 coding sequence is TGTGCCAGCAGTTTAATCCAGCCCTACACTGAAGCTTTCTTT.